These 27 T cell receptor beta chains share one sample of origin, sequenced in a study of spatial heterogeneity in lung cancer. TCRdb redid the calling of the 5' RACE reads with MiXCR, one entry per CDR3 protein. Here the sample spans 2,100 or so distinct CDR3 sequences, roughly 21% being singletons. The sample's time point: sample taken at primary tumor resection. No cell sorting; template was whole RNA from tumor, lung tissue or PBMC. Sequencing used PBMCs, obtained at surgery. The receptors were gathered from a male donor with early-stage non-small cell lung cancer.

The chain links TRBV2 to TRBJ2-1; possibly TRBD1 or TRBD2 for D (5 bases each). V lost 8 bases and J lost 8, with 13 bases in between. The CDR3 has 12 amino acids. Germline V lookup: CDR1 SNHLY, CDR2 FYNNEI. Here the CDR3 reads CASPSVGDEQFF. The CDR3 DNA reads TGTGCCAGCCCCTCTGTGGGGGATGAGCAGTTCTTC.

This chain links TRBV7-6 with TRBJ2-7; tentative D call: TRBD1 (5 bases). V lost 5 bases and J lost 5, with 10 bases in between. Germline V gene sequence: CDR1 SGHVS, CDR2 FNYEAQ. CDR3 length: 12 amino acids. The CDR3 loop is CASSPTGNEQYF. DNA of the CDR3: TGTGCCAGCAGCCCCACAGGCAACGAGCAGTACTTC.

This clonotype has a count of ten or more. This chain uses TRBV14 with TRBJ1-3; tentatively, D is TRBD1 (5 bases). This CDR3 has 19 residues. Germline V gene lookup returns CDR1 SGHDN and CDR2 FVKESK. V lost 2 bases and J lost 2, with 22 bases in between. In nucleotides, the CDR3 is TGTGCCAGCAGCCAACCGACACCGTTTAGGAGGGGTACTGGAAACACCATATATTTT. Translated: CASSQPTPFRRGTGNTIYF.

For the CDR3, the DNA is TGTGCCAGCAGCACCCTAGCGAACAATGAGCAGTTCTTC. It is translated as CASSTLANNEQFF. The chain has TRBV7-8 and TRBJ2-1, with D perhaps TRBD2 (6 bases). The CDR3 has 13 residues. Germline lookup yields CDR1 SGHVS and CDR2 FQNEAQ. The V gene lost 5 bases and the J gene lost 5 bases, with 10 bases spanning the gap. The variable domain in full, with the rest retrieved from reference TRBV7-8 and TRBJ2-1, is GAGVSQSPRYKVAKRGQDVALRCDPISGHVSLFWYQQALGQGPEFLTYFQNEAQLDKSGLPSDRFFAERPEGSVSTLKIQRTQQEDSAVYLCASSTLANNEQFFGPGTRLTVL.

This clonotype is termed medium-sized (0.01 to 0.1%). The junction does not match germline at one end; this may be a read error. The V and J genes are TRBV6-2 or TRBV6-3 and TRBJ1-3; no clear D gene. The CDR3 length is 16 residues. Germline CDR1 and CDR2: MNHEY and SVGEGT. For the CDR3, the DNA is TGTGCCAGCAGTTACGGGGTAACGTCCTCTGAAAACACCATATATTTT. Its protein product is CASSYGVTSSENTIYF.

The V and J genes are TRBV6-4 and TRBJ2-1, with TRBD2 identical over 8 bases. The CDR3 has 14 residues. With 3 bases clipped from V and 6 bases from J, the junction kept 4 bases outside the gene matches. The V gene's germline CDR1 is MRHNA and CDR2 SNTAGT. The CDR3 here is CASSEGSGSNEQFF. CDR3 DNA: TGTGCCAGCAGTGAAGGGAGCGGGAGCAATGAGCAGTTCTTC.

By share of the sample, this clonotype is medium-sized. The chain uses TRBV28 and TRBJ2-7, with D possibly TRBD2 on 6 matching bases. The CDR3 consists of 15 residues. The V end was cut by 6 bases, the J end by 2 bases, with 17 bases between. CDR1 and CDR2 (germline): MDHEN, SYDVKM. CDR3 sequence (DNA): TGTGCCAGCAGCCGGCGCGGGGTCACAACCTACGAGCAGTACTTC. It encodes CASSRRGVTTYEQYF.

DNA for the CDR3: TGTGCCAGCAGCTTAGGGGGCAGGGTAGAGACCCAGTACTTC. Protein: CASSLGGRVETQYF. The V call is TRBV11-2, the J call TRBJ2-5; D is perhaps TRBD1 (5 bases). Germline lookup yields CDR1 SGHAT and CDR2 FQNNGV. The CDR3 runs 14 residues. Trimming took off 1 base at V and 4 bases at J, with 10 bases between the two ends.

By proportion, this clonotype is large. V is TRBV5-1 and J is TRBJ2-7; no firm D call. With 4 bases removed from V and 3 bases from J, the gap between germline ends came to 8 bases. The CDR3 consists of 12 residues. In germline, CDR1 is SGHRS, CDR2 YFSETQ. DNA of the CDR3: TGCGCCAGCAGCGTAAACGGCTACGAGCAGTACTTC. Translated, it gives CASSVNGYEQYF.

The chain couples TRBV27 to TRBJ2-2; 10 bases are a match to TRBD2. Germline V gives CDR1 MNHEY, CDR2 SMNVEV (reference sequence). This CDR3 is 16 amino acids long. Unmatched junction bases numbered 7, after V lost 4 bases and J lost 5 bases. The CDR3 nucleotides are TGTGCCAGCAGTTCCCTAGCGGGGGACAAAACCGGGGAGCTGTTTTTT. This codes for CASSSLAGDKTGELFF.

This clonotype was detected many times. The chain uses TRBV11-2 and TRBJ2-1; D unresolved. The CDR3 is 15 amino acids. Deletions cut 5 bases from V and 8 bases from J, with 19 bases between. The germline gives CDR1 SGHAT, CDR2 FQNNGV. The CDR3 loop reads CASSRPGDLADEQFF. The CDR3 DNA sequence: TGTGCCAGCAGCCGCCCAGGCGACCTCGCTGATGAGCAGTTCTTC.

V gene TRBV29-1 combines with J gene TRBJ2-3, with D tentatively TRBD1 or TRBD2 (5 bases each). The CDR3 is 14 residues long. The V gene's germline CDR1 is SQVTM and CDR2 ANQGSEA. The V gene lost 1 base and the J gene lost 2 bases, with 10 bases spanning the gap. CDR3: CSVEGDQITDTQYF. Here the CDR3 DNA reads TGCAGCGTTGAAGGGGACCAAATCACAGATACGCAGTATTTT.

The genes are TRBV7-3 and TRBJ2-2; D gene uncertain. V dropped 2 bases and J dropped 5 bases, with 6 bases sitting between them. Germline assignment: CDR1 SGHTA and CDR2 FQGTGA. The CDR3 totals 13 residues. The CDR3 is CASSLSVTGELFF. The CDR3, as DNA: TGTGCCAGCAGCTTATCCGTTACCGGGGAGCTGTTTTTT.

This clonotype was observed at least ten times. The rearrangement joins TRBV7-2 to TRBJ1-6, with unresolved D. The germline V gene has CDR1 SGHTA and CDR2 FQGNSA. This CDR3 is built from 15 residues. V lost 2 bases, J lost 6 bases, and 11 bases lay in between. In DNA form, the CDR3 reads TGTGCCAGCAGCTTAACAGTTGTACCTAATTCACCCCTCCACTTT. Its translation is CASSLTVVPNSPLHF.

In its sample, this clonotype is large. The gene calls are TRBV4-1 and TRBJ1-6; D is uncertain. Trimming pared 0 bases from V and 9 bases from J, leaving 9 bases between. CDR1 MGHRA and CDR2 YSYEKL come from the germline V gene. This CDR3 contains 14 residues. The CDR3 spells CASSQDDGISPLHF. The CDR3 DNA sequence: TGCGCCAGCAGCCAAGATGACGGAATTTCACCCCTCCACTTT.

By sample fraction, this clonotype is medium-sized. The chain has TRBV21-1 and TRBJ2-7; no check of the table's D call, TRBD1, against the DNA was made. TRBV21-1 is an annotated pseudogene. The length of the CDR3 is 16 residues. For the CDR3, the DNA is TGTGCCAGCAGCAAGGAAGGGGGTAATAGCTCCTACGAGCAGTACTTC. This translates into CASSKEGGNSSYEQYF.

This clonotype is labeled as medium-sized. The rearrangement links TRBV29-1 to TRBJ2-1; 9 positions match TRBD2. The trim removed 4 bases at V and 5 bases at J, leaving 6 bases unmatched. Germline V gene lookup returns CDR1 SQVTM and CDR2 ANQGSEA. CDR3 length: 14 amino acids. The CDR3 reads CSVGGRAPHNEQFF. CDR3 nucleotide sequence: TGCAGCGTTGGCGGGAGGGCCCCCCACAATGAGCAGTTCTTC.

The chain recombines TRBV12-5 with TRBJ2-5; D unclear. The CDR3 is 12 amino acids. V was clipped by 5 bases and J by 3 bases, with 7 bases between them. The germline CDR1 and CDR2 sequences are LGHNT and FRNRAP. CDR3 in DNA: TGTGCTAGTGGTCGAGCTAAAGAGACCCAGTACTTC. This gives the protein CASGRAKETQYF.

This clonotype was detected only a few times. The CDR3 is CASSFPTSGGANTGELFF. The DNA of the CDR3 is TGTGCCAGCAGCTTCCCGACTAGCGGGGGCGCAAACACCGGGGAGCTGTTTTTT. The chain combines TRBV7-9 with TRBJ2-2, with TRBD2 identical over 12 bases. The CDR3 runs to 18 residues. The germline V gene has CDR1 SEHNR and CDR2 FQNEAQ (reference sequence). Unmatched junction bases numbered 7, after V lost 3 bases and J lost 2 bases.

In this sample, this clonotype is large (0.1 to 1%). The V and J genes are TRBV24-1 and TRBJ2-1; TRBD2 matches at 8 bases. The CDR3 is 14 residues long. The J segment lost 9 bases and the V segment lost 10 bases, leaving 13 bases of the junction unmatched. CDR1 KGHDR and CDR2 SFDVKD come from the germline V gene. Here the CDR3 reads CATQGPAGDLEQFF. The CDR3 nucleotides read TGTGCCACACAAGGACCAGCGGGAGATCTTGAGCAGTTCTTC.

This clonotype is categorized as medium-sized. The chain employs TRBV30 and TRBJ1-5, with a weak D call TRBD1 (5 bases). The V gene lost 0 bases and the J gene lost 6 bases, with 12 bases spanning the gap. CDR1 and CDR2 from the germline V gene are GTSNPN and SVGIG (reference sequence). The CDR3 extends over 14 amino acids. This chain's CDR3 is CAWSVGGDSQPQHF. The CDR3 nucleotides are TGTGCCTGGAGTGTTGGGGGGGACTCTCAGCCCCAGCATTTT.

This clonotype was recorded many times. The V call is TRBV9, the J call TRBJ1-6; no clear D. Between the trimmed V and J ends, which lost 3 bases and 10 bases, there was a span of 8 bases. The V gene's germline CDR1 is SGDLS and CDR2 YYNGEE. This CDR3 contains 12 residues. CDR3 sequence: CASSGTGSPLHF. In nucleotides, the CDR3 is TGTGCCAGCAGCGGAACGGGGTCACCCCTCCACTTT. The variable domain in full, with the rest retrieved from reference TRBV9 and TRBJ1-6, is DSGVTQTPKHLITATGQRVTLRCSPRSGDLSVYWYQQSLDQGLQFLIQYYNGEERAKGNILERFSAQQFPDLHSELNLSSLELGDSALYFCASSGTGSPLHFGNGTRLTVT.

The chain combines TRBV3-1 with TRBJ2-1, with D maybe TRBD1 (5 bases). V gave up 4 bases and J gave up 3 bases, with 22 bases separating them. Germline V gene sequence: CDR1 LGHDT, CDR2 YNNKEL (reference sequence). The CDR3 has 18 residues. The CDR3 DNA follows: TGTGCCAGCAGCCCCACCCACAGGACCCTTTGGCACTACAATGAGCAGTTCTTC. Translation: CASSPTHRTLWHYNEQFF.

By sample share, this clonotype is medium-sized. This chain links TRBV27 with TRBJ2-5; either TRBD1 or TRBD2 may fit D (5 bases each). V was trimmed by 5 bases and J by 1 base, leaving 11 bases between them. Germline lookup yields CDR1 MNHEY and CDR2 SMNVEV (reference sequence). The CDR3 extends over 14 amino acids. This chain's CDR3 is CASSPTGPQETQYF. DNA of the CDR3: TGTGCCAGCAGTCCCACGGGGCCCCAAGAGACCCAGTACTTC.

This clonotype was seen at least ten times. This chain links TRBV2 with TRBJ1-2; possibly TRBD1 for D (5 bases). The CDR3 extends over 14 amino acids. Germline lookup yields CDR1 SNHLY and CDR2 FYNNEI. V was cut by 6 bases and J by 6 bases, with 17 bases left in between. CDR3 in amino acids: CASRRVVGPHGYTF. For the CDR3, the DNA is TGTGCCAGCAGACGGGTCGTGGGACCTCATGGCTACACCTTC.

Judged by abundance, this clonotype is medium-sized. The V and J genes are TRBV28 and TRBJ2-1; a weak D match, TRBD1 (5 bases). Germline CDR1 reads MDHEN; CDR2 reads SYDVKM. V lost 3 bases and J lost 9, with 6 bases in between. This CDR3 is built from 11 residues. CDR3 amino acids: CASSFRGEQFF. The CDR3 DNA is TGTGCCAGCAGTTTTAGGGGTGAGCAGTTCTTC.

Judged by abundance, this clonotype is medium-sized (0.01 to 0.1%). The CDR3 is CASGRPNQPQHF. The CDR3 coding sequence is TGTGCCTCGGGGAGACCCAATCAGCCCCAGCATTTT. The chain couples TRBV30 to TRBJ1-5; D is unresolved. Germline V gene data show CDR1 as GTSNPN and CDR2 as SVGIG (reference sequence). Trimming removed 7 bases at V and 3 bases at J, with 10 bases between. The CDR3 totals 12 residues.